This entry lists 25 T cell receptor beta chains sequenced from one sample in a study of T cells in Graves' hyperthyroidism and ophthalmopathy. Regions amplified from RNA transcripts were the TCR beta CDR3 regions. Initially, a first-round RT-PCR of the TCR CDR3 employed the HTBI primer set. TCRdb re-called the multiplex PCR reads through MiXCR, storing one row per CDR3 protein. The table records roughly 500,000 distinct CDR3 sequences, roughly 46% of them present only once. The sequenced material came from peripheral blood or thyroid tissue (not recorded which). The receptors stem from an adult woman with Graves' disease, either hyperthyroidism or ophthalmopathy (not recorded which).

This clonotype occurred many times. The rearrangement joins TRBV10-3 to TRBJ1-5; tentative D call: TRBD1 (6 bases). V was shortened by 2 bases and J by 3 bases, with 11 bases between the two germline ends. Per germline, CDR1 ENHRY and CDR2 SYGVKD. The length of the CDR3 is 15 residues. This CDR3 is CAISEQAGANQPQHF. Written as DNA, the CDR3 is TGTGCCATCAGTGAGCAGGCAGGGGCCAATCAGCCCCAGCATTTT.

This clonotype occurred a few times. The V and J genes are TRBV2 and TRBJ1-5; D uncertain. CDR1 is SNHLY and CDR2 is FYNNEI in the germline V gene. The CDR3 sequence is 13 residues long. The germline V and J ends were trimmed by 3 bases and 3 bases, with 6 bases remaining between them. The CDR3 protein is CASSEETNQPQHF. The CDR3 region has the DNA TGTGCCAGCAGTGAGGAGACCAATCAGCCCCAGCATTTT.

This CDR3 reads CSADRTAYEQYF. In DNA, the CDR3 is TGCAGTGCCGATCGGACAGCGTACGAGCAGTACTTC. The gene calls are TRBV20-1 and TRBJ2-7; D perhaps matches TRBD1 (6 bases). The CDR3 has 12 residues. V was pared by 6 bases and J by 4 bases, with 13 bases between. Germline CDR1 reads DFQATT; CDR2 reads SNEGSKA (reference sequence).

This clonotype showed up just once. The CDR3 region is CSARDLDRGNTF. The CDR3, as DNA: TGCAGTGCTAGAGATCTGGACAGGGGGAACACCTTC. V is TRBV20-1 and J is TRBJ1-2; 10 nucleotides align to TRBD1. The ends lost 0 bases at V and 12 bases at J; junction bases unmatched: 4. The V gene's germline CDR1 is DFQATT and CDR2 SNEGSKA (reference sequence). The length of the CDR3 is 12 residues.

The chain links TRBV6-2 or TRBV6-3 to TRBJ2-7, with D uncertain. This CDR3 is built from 14 residues. The V end lost 2 bases, the J end lost 3 bases, and 11 bases lay between the germline ends. Germline CDR1 reads MNHEY; CDR2 reads SVGEGT. The CDR3 is CASSYMARSYEQYF. The CDR3 coding sequence is TGTGCCAGCAGTTACATGGCTAGAAGCTACGAGCAGTACTTC.

A remark on this clonotype: Just one base apart from a much larger clone, this may be a read error. This chain links TRBV11-2 with TRBJ1-2; D remains ambiguous. The ends were cut back, 6 bases at V and 7 bases at J, with 15 bases in the middle. CDR3 length: 13 amino acids. The germline gives CDR1 SGHAT, CDR2 FQNNGV. The CDR3 loop reads CASRPDPGGGYTF. The DNA for the CDR3 is TGTGCCAGCAGACCGGACCCGGGTGGTGGCTACACCTTC.

This clonotype was seen at least ten times. The CDR3 nucleotides are TGTGCCAGCAAAGATACAGGGGGAGGGCGCGAGCAGTACTTC. Protein product: CASKDTGGGREQYF. The chain links TRBV6-5 to TRBJ2-7, with D perhaps matching TRBD1 (8 bases). Trimming pared 7 bases from V and 6 bases from J, leaving 19 bases between. CDR1 is MNHEY and CDR2 is SVGAGI in the germline V gene. This CDR3 comprises 14 residues.

The chain has TRBV27 and TRBJ1-5; D not resolved. Germline values: CDR1 MNHEY, CDR2 SMNVEV (reference sequence). The CDR3 sequence is 12 residues long. V gave up 5 bases and J gave up 4 bases, with 6 bases separating them. CDR3 DNA: TGTGCCAGCAGTACCCTTAATCAGCCCCAGCATTTT. As protein: CASSTLNQPQHF.

This chain joins TRBV28 and TRBJ1-6; D is unclear. Germline CDR1 and CDR2: MDHEN and SYDVKM. V lost 3 bases and J lost 12, with 15 bases in between. There are 14 residues in the CDR3. CDR3 loop: CASSLFRVAIPLHF. The CDR3 DNA reads as TGTGCCAGCAGTTTGTTTAGGGTTGCGATACCCCTCCACTTT. Using reference TRBV28 and TRBJ1-6 for the parts outside the CDR3, the full variable domain is DVKVTQSSRYLVKRTGEKVFLECVQDMDHENMFWYRQDPGLGLRLIYFSYDVKMKEKGDIPEGYSVSREKKERFSLILESASTNQTSMYLCASSLFRVAIPLHFGNGTRLTVT.

At least ten counts were recorded for this clonotype. The chain uses TRBV12-3 or TRBV12-4 and TRBJ1-5; D call uncertain. The V and J ends lost 2 bases and 6 bases respectively, with 11 bases between them. The CDR3 spans 14 residues. The CDR3 region has the DNA TGTGCCAGCAGTTTAAAGGGTGGAAGTCAGCCCCAGCATTTT. Translated: CASSLKGGSQPQHF.

V usage is TRBV7-6 and J usage is TRBJ1-6; D remains ambiguous. There are 14 residues in the CDR3. Per germline, CDR1 SGHVS and CDR2 FNYEAQ. V lost 1 base and J 12 bases, leaving 13 bases between the germline ends. The CDR3 nucleotides read TGTGCCAGCAGCTTAGTTGCCTCGGAAGGACCCCTCCACTTT. The encoded protein is CASSLVASEGPLHF.

This clonotype was counted only a few times. The chain combines TRBV28 with TRBJ1-5, with D maybe TRBD1 (6 bases). CDR3 length: 15 residues. From germline, CDR1 is MDHEN and CDR2 SYDVKM. V shed 3 bases and J shed 4 bases, with 13 bases lying between them. This CDR3 reads CASSLQGRGNQPQHF. The DNA of the CDR3 is TGTGCCAGCAGTTTGCAGGGGCGTGGGAATCAGCCCCAGCATTTT.

This clonotype was seen many times. The chain couples TRBV29-1 to TRBJ2-5, with a tentative D call TRBD2 (5 bases). Trimming cost V 6 bases and J 9 bases, with 14 bases left between them. The CDR3 has 11 amino acids. From germline, CDR1 is SQVTM and CDR2 ANQGSEA. CDR3 loop: CSVALDGAQYF. In DNA form, the CDR3 reads TGCAGCGTCGCTTTGGACGGGGCCCAGTACTTC. The complete variable domain, with remaining parts taken from reference TRBV29-1 and TRBJ2-5, reads SAVISQKPSRDICQRGTSLTIQCQVDSQVTMMFWYRQQPGQSLTLIATANQGSEATYESGFVIDKFPISRPNLTFSTLTVSNMSPEDSSIYLCSVALDGAQYFGPGTRLLVL.

This clonotype was recorded a few times. This chain links TRBV12-3 or TRBV12-4 with TRBJ1-1; D perhaps matches TRBD1 (5 bases). The CDR3 sequence is 13 residues long. Trimming stripped 11 bases from V and 4 bases from J, with 17 bases between. CDR3 nucleotide sequence: TGTGCCTTGGGTAAGCCCGGGGGCACTGAAGCTTTCTTT. It translates to CALGKPGGTEAFF.

The chain joins TRBV5-4 to TRBJ2-5; 10 bases map to TRBD1. V lost 4 bases and J lost 5; bases outside the gene matches: 11. The CDR3 consists of 16 residues. Germline V CDR1 and CDR2: SGHNT, YYREEE (reference sequence). CDR3 protein: CASSDKRQGARETQYF. In DNA form, the CDR3 reads TGTGCCAGCAGCGATAAACGACAGGGGGCTAGGGAGACCCAGTACTTC.

The rearrangement joins TRBV20-1 to TRBJ1-1; D possibly corresponds to TRBD1 (5 bases). V shed 5 bases and J shed 8 bases, with 12 bases lying between them. This CDR3 has 11 residues. Germline V lookup: CDR1 DFQATT, CDR2 SNEGSKA (reference sequence). CDR3 amino acids: CSAVGPGEAFF. Here the CDR3 DNA reads TGCAGTGCTGTGGGGCCGGGAGAAGCTTTCTTT.

As regards this clonotype: This may be a read error: a much more frequent sequence differs by one nucleotide. V is TRBV10-3 and J is TRBJ1-5, with no clear D. V was cut by 6 bases and J by 9 bases, with 9 bases left in between. This CDR3 contains 11 residues. Germline CDR1 is ENHRY and CDR2 is SYGVKD. This CDR3 is CAISPVGPQHF. Here the CDR3 DNA reads TGTGCCATCAGCCCCGTGGGGCCCCAGCATTTT.

This clonotype was counted ten times or more. The rearrangement links TRBV19 to TRBJ1-5, with 8 bases matching TRBD1. Germline V gene lookup returns CDR1 LNHDA and CDR2 SQIVND (reference sequence). This CDR3 comprises 16 residues. J was trimmed by 1 base and V by 5 bases; bases with no gene match: 7. The CDR3 bases are TGTGCCAGTAGTTTATCAGGGGGCGTGAGCAATCAGCCCCAGCATTTT. Residues: CASSLSGGVSNQPQHF.

V gene TRBV20-1 combines with J gene TRBJ1-2; D is unresolved. Germline lookup yields CDR1 DFQATT and CDR2 SNEGSKA (reference sequence). Trimming removed 6 bases at V and 7 bases at J, with 12 bases between. The CDR3 runs to 11 residues. The CDR3 loop is CSAGSWGGYTF. The DNA for the CDR3 is TGCAGTGCCGGATCCTGGGGTGGCTACACCTTC.

This clonotype was seen a handful of times. The chain uses TRBV29-1 and TRBJ2-5; D possibly corresponds to TRBD2 (7 bases). The CDR3 has 15 residues. The germline gives CDR1 SQVTM, CDR2 ANQGSEA. The V end lost 7 bases, the J end lost 2 bases, and 20 bases lay between the germline ends. The CDR3, as DNA: TGCAGCGCCCGGGGGGCAGGGAGGAATCAAGAGACCCAGTACTTC. It encodes CSARGAGRNQETQYF.

The V and J genes are TRBV7-8 and TRBJ2-6; TRBD1 might be the D (6 bases). V lost 6 bases, J lost 0 bases, and 9 bases lay in between. Per germline, CDR1 SGHVS and CDR2 FQNEAQ. The CDR3 is 15 amino acids. This CDR3 is CASREQGSGANVLTF. CDR3 nucleotides: TGTGCCAGCAGAGAACAGGGCTCTGGGGCCAACGTCCTGACTTTC.

V usage is TRBV12-3 or TRBV12-4 and J usage is TRBJ1-4, with TRBD1 identical over 7 bases. The CDR3 is 15 residues long. Unmatched junction bases numbered 11, after V lost 6 bases and J lost 7 bases. The CDR3 nucleotides are TGTGCCAGCAGACCGGGACAGAGCAACACTGAAAAACTGTTTTTT. It yields the protein CASRPGQSNTEKLFF.

This clonotype was picked up many times. The V call is TRBV29-1, the J call TRBJ2-7, with 14 bases that match TRBD2. The V and J ends lost 6 bases and 7 bases, in that order; junction bases with no gene match: 11. CDR1 is SQVTM and CDR2 is ANQGSEA in the germline V gene. The CDR3 sequence is 15 residues long. The CDR3: CSVRPGTSGSSEQYF. Here the CDR3 DNA reads TGCAGCGTGAGGCCCGGGACTAGCGGGAGTAGTGAGCAGTACTTC.

In its sample, this clonotype was seen a few times. The chain combines TRBV15 with TRBJ1-1; D is undetermined. The CDR3 is 15 amino acids. Trimming shortened V by 0 bases and J by 1 base, and 9 bases separated the two germline ends. Germline V gives CDR1 LNHNV, CDR2 YYDKDF (reference sequence). CDR3 DNA: TGTGCCACCAGCAGAGATAGGTACGCGAACACTGAAGCTTTCTTT. This gives the protein CATSRDRYANTEAFF.

This clonotype was detected many times. The V gene is TRBV7-9, the J gene TRBJ1-5; tentatively, D is TRBD1 (5 bases). Looked up from germline, CDR1 is SEHNR and CDR2 is FQNEAQ (reference sequence). V shed 1 base and J shed 0 bases, with 13 bases lying between them. The length of the CDR3 is 17 residues. This chain's CDR3 is CASSLGYGTVSNQPQHF. The CDR3 DNA reads TGTGCCAGCAGCTTAGGGTACGGGACGGTTAGCAATCAGCCCCAGCATTTT.